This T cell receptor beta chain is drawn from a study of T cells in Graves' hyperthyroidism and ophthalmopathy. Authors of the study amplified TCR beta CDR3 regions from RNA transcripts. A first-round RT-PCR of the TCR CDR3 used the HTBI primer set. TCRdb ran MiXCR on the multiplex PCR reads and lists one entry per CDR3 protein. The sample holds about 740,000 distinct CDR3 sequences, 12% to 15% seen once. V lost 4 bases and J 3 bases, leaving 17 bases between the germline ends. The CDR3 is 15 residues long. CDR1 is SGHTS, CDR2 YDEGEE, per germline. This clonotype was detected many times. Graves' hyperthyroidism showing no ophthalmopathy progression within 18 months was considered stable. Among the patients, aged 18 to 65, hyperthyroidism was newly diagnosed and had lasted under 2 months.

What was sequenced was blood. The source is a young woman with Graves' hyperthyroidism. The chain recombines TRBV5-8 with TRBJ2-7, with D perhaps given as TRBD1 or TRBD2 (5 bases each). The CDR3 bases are TGTGCCAGCAGCAGCAGGGTTGAGGGCTACTACGAGCAGTACTTC. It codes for CASSSRVEGYYEQYF.